Each of the 11 T cell receptor beta chains below was sequenced from the same sample in a study of blood T cell repertoires in COVID-19. TCRdb's table, derived via immunoSEQ multiplex PCR, lists solely in-frame clones and lacks some. Found here are about 310,000 clones, 80% to 90% of them singletons; the top ten hold approximately 9%. Source material: PBMCs or T cells enriched from blood (not recorded which). The source of these receptors is a young woman who had recovered from COVID-19.

The rearrangement uses TRBV6-9 and TRBJ1-4; D is undetermined. This CDR3 comprises 15 residues. Trimming pared 0 bases from V and 6 bases from J, leaving 11 bases between. From germline, CDR1 is MNHGY and CDR2 SVAAGI. This chain's CDR3 is CASSYSSGPDEKLFF. CDR3 bases: TGTGCCAGCAGTTATTCGAGCGGCCCTGATGAAAAACTGTTTTTT.

The chain combines TRBV5-1 with TRBJ1-2; maybe TRBD1 (5 bases). This CDR3 has 15 residues. V lost 1 base, J lost 0 bases, and 10 bases lay in between. Germline CDR1 reads SGHRS; CDR2 reads YFSETQ. The CDR3 loop reads CASSLSGASNYGYTF. The CDR3 bases are TGCGCCAGCAGCTTGAGTGGGGCCTCTAACTATGGCTACACCTTC.

V and J are TRBV7-2 and TRBJ2-2; TRBD2 matches 8 bases. The CDR3 is 17 amino acids. Germline CDR1 reads SGHTA; CDR2 reads FQGNSA. The trim removed 2 bases at V and 5 bases at J, leaving 10 bases unmatched. The CDR3 is CASSLRVATSVTGELFF. Here the CDR3 DNA reads TGTGCCAGCAGCTTAAGGGTCGCGACTAGCGTAACCGGGGAGCTGTTTTTT.

This rearrangement joins TRBV7-6 to TRBJ2-7, with D maybe TRBD2 (6 bases). Germline V CDR1 and CDR2: SGHVS, FNYEAQ. Trimming stripped 6 bases from V and 3 bases from J, with 18 bases between. The CDR3 is 15 amino acids. CDR3 sequence (DNA): TGTGCCAGCAGGCAGATAGCGGATCCGAACTACGAGCAGTACTTC. Translation gives CASRQIADPNYEQYF. The whole variable domain, remainder taken from reference TRBV7-6 and TRBJ2-7, is GAGVSQSPRYKVTKRGQDVALRCDPISGHVSLYWYRQALGQGPEFLTYFNYEAQQDKSGLPNDRFSAERPEGSISTLTIQRTEQRDSAMYRCASRQIADPNYEQYFGPGTRLTVT.

The chain recombines TRBV11-2 with TRBJ2-3; 11 bases match TRBD2. This CDR3 has 17 residues. Germline V gene lookup returns CDR1 SGHAT and CDR2 FQNNGV. V was pared by 0 bases and J by 4 bases, with 6 bases of the junction left unmatched. CDR3 sequence: CASSLDSGRGVADTQYF. CDR3 bases: TGTGCCAGCAGCTTAGATAGCGGGAGGGGGGTTGCAGATACGCAGTATTTT. Drawing the rest from reference TRBV11-2 and TRBJ2-3, the complete variable domain is EAGVAQSPRYKIIEKRQSVAFWCNPISGHATLYWYQQILGQGPKLLIQFQNNGVVDDSQLPKDRFSAERLKGVDSTLKIQPAKLEDSAVYLCASSLDSGRGVADTQYFGPGTRLTVL.

The chain recombines TRBV12-3 or TRBV12-4 with TRBJ2-7; the D is unclear. V lost 5 bases and J 5 bases, leaving 10 bases between the germline ends. This CDR3 spans 12 amino acids. In DNA, the CDR3 is TGTGCCAGCAGTCCCGACTCGGACGAGCAGTACTTC. It is translated as CASSPDSDEQYF.

The CDR3 coding sequence is TGCGCCAGCAGCTTGGTGGGGACTAGCGGTTCCGAAGAGACCCAGTACTTC. Translated, it gives CASSLVGTSGSEETQYF. The chain uses TRBV5-1 and TRBJ2-5, with TRBD2 matching 11 bases. CDR3 size: 17 residues. Germline CDR1 reads SGHRS; CDR2 reads YFSETQ. V trimming: 0 bases; J trimming: 3 bases; junction bases outside the gene matches: 7.

This sequence joins TRBV7-2 and TRBJ1-2; D is possibly TRBD1 (5 bases). The CDR3 is made up of 15 amino acids. V was cut by 7 bases and J by 3 bases, with 18 bases left in between. CDR1 and CDR2 (germline): SGHTA, FQGNSA. The CDR3 protein is CASTSNGGPHYGYTF. The CDR3 bases are TGTGCCAGCACCTCAAACGGGGGACCGCACTATGGCTACACCTTC.

CDR3 bases: TGTGCTAGTGGTTTGAGTAGCGGGGGGGAGGAGACCCAGTACTTC. This sequence encodes CASGLSSGGEETQYF. This rearrangement joins TRBV12-5 to TRBJ2-5, with 11 bases matching TRBD2. V dropped 2 bases and J dropped 5; count of bases not matched to a gene: 4. CDR1 is LGHNT and CDR2 is FRNRAP in the germline V gene. CDR3 length: 15 residues.

The rearrangement uses TRBV28 and TRBJ2-3; maybe TRBD2 (5 bases). Germline CDR1 reads MDHEN; CDR2 reads SYDVKM. The CDR3 length is 15 residues. V gave up 2 bases and J gave up 2 bases, with 11 bases separating them. The CDR3 DNA is TGTGCCAGCAGTTTACTCGCCGGGAACACAGATACGCAGTATTTT. Protein product: CASSLLAGNTDTQYF.

The chain couples TRBV30 to TRBJ2-4, with unresolved D. CDR3 size: 13 residues. Deletions cut 1 base from V and 8 bases from J, with 12 bases between. The germline V gene encodes CDR1 GTSNPN and CDR2 SVGIG (reference sequence). The CDR3, as DNA: TGTGCCTGGAGTGGAAGGAGTTCAGACATTCAGTACTTC. Translated: CAWSGRSSDIQYF.